This entry features one TCR beta chain sequence. The CDR3 extends over 13 amino acids. CDR1 is MNHEY, CDR2 SMNVEV, per germline (reference sequence). The germline V and J ends were trimmed by 5 bases and 8 bases, with 15 bases remaining between them. This entry is derived from a study of blood T cell repertoires in COVID-19. At the level of the study: T cells, B-cell-depleted T cells, or PBMCs supplied cDNA or gDNA.

Measured with immunoSEQ multiplex PCR; TCRdb has only the in-frame clones, and not every one. Altogether fewer than 40,000 clones are present, more than 85% being singletons, with the ten largest covering roughly a quarter. This TCR was sampled from a woman older than 75 with active or convalescent COVID-19. The chain has TRBV27 and TRBJ1-2; TRBD1 might be the D (5 bases). The sequenced sample was peripheral blood. CDR3 coding DNA: TGTGCCAGCAGTGGGGGGTTGGTTCGGGGCTACACCTTC. Amino acids: CASSGGLVRGYTF.